The 13 T cell receptor beta chains below were found in one sample sequenced in a study of T cells in narcolepsy. TCRdb keeps only in-frame clones here, not all; method: immunoSEQ multiplex PCR. The data contain under 40,000 clones, 79% of them singletons. Specimen: CD45RA- memory CD4+ T cells from PBMCs. All receptors derive from a human donor with narcolepsy.

The CDR3, as DNA: TGCGCCAGCAGCTCAGGACAGGGTGGGACTGAAGCTTTCTTT. This encodes CASSSGQGGTEAFF. The chain combines TRBV5-1 with TRBJ1-1; TRBD1 matches 8 bases. Germline trimming cut 3 bases from V and 5 bases from J; bases unmatched to any gene: 6. The CDR3 spans 14 residues. CDR1 and CDR2 (germline): SGHRS, YFSETQ.

The chain recombines TRBV11-3 with TRBJ2-7; D is uncertain. Trimming removed 2 bases from V and 6 bases from J, with 8 bases in between. The CDR3 has 12 residues. Germline CDR1 is SGHNT and CDR2 is YENEEA. The CDR3 sequence: CASSLRKSEQYF. The CDR3 nucleotides are TGTGCCAGCAGCTTAAGGAAGAGCGAGCAGTACTTC.

The chain has TRBV7-9 and TRBJ1-1; D call uncertain. V dropped 3 bases and J dropped 4 bases, with 9 bases sitting between them. Germline V lookup: CDR1 SEHNR, CDR2 FQNEAQ (reference sequence). The CDR3 contains 13 residues. The CDR3 is CASSFFEGTEAFF. In DNA, the CDR3 is TGTGCCAGCAGCTTCTTTGAAGGCACTGAAGCTTTCTTT.

On this clone itself: A junction boundary mismatches the germline segment, possibly from a read error. This chain connects TRBV5-4 to TRBJ2-7; 9 nucleotides line up with TRBD1. CDR1 and CDR2 (germline): SGHNT, YYREEE (reference sequence). The CDR3 is 17 residues long. The CDR3 region is CASSQAQTMGQGHEQYF. The CDR3 DNA is TGCGCCAGCAGCCAAGCCCAAACAATGGGACAGGGCCACGAGCAGTACTTC. Using reference TRBV5-4 and TRBJ2-7 for the parts outside the CDR3, the full variable domain is ETGVTQSPTHLIKTRGQQVTLRCSSQSGHNTVSWYQQALGQGPQFIFQYYREEENGRGNFPPRFSGLQFPNYSSELNVNALELDDSALYLCASSQAQTMGQGHEQYFGPGTRLTVT.

CDR3 loop: CASTLLLRGKKEQFF. In nucleotides, the CDR3 is TGTGCCAGCACCTTACTCCTCCGGGGGAAGAAGGAGCAGTTCTTC. The V gene is TRBV27, the J gene TRBJ2-1; weak D call: TRBD2 (6 bases). The V gene lost 7 bases and the J gene lost 10 bases, with 23 bases spanning the gap. The CDR3 loop spans 15 amino acids. Germline CDR1 MNHEY, CDR2 SMNVEV (reference sequence).

This chain links TRBV15 with TRBJ2-7, with D maybe TRBD2 (6 bases). The V end was cut by 8 bases, the J end by 4 bases, with 15 bases between. In germline, CDR1 is LNHNV, CDR2 YYDKDF (reference sequence). This CDR3 has 13 residues. The DNA of the CDR3 is TGTGCCACCGCCCTGGCGGGACTTTACGAGCAGTACTTC. It is translated as CATALAGLYEQYF. Together with reference TRBV15 and TRBJ2-7, the CDR3 gives the full variable domain: DAMVIQNPRYQVTQFGKPVTLSCSQTLNHNVMYWYQQKSSQAPKLLFHYYDKDFNNEADTPDNFQSRRPNTSFCFLDIRSPGLGDTAMYLCATALAGLYEQYFGPGTRLTVT.

There are a few counts of this clone. In nucleotides, the CDR3 is TGTGCCACCAGCGGAAGACTCGGATCTGGAAACACCATATATTTT. Protein: CATSGRLGSGNTIYF. This chain links TRBV15 with TRBJ1-3; no firm D call. Deletions cut 5 bases from V and 1 base from J, with 12 bases between. The CDR3 totals 15 residues. From germline, CDR1 is LNHNV and CDR2 YYDKDF (reference sequence).

This sequence joins TRBV7-7 and TRBJ2-5; a possible D gene is TRBD1 (6 bases). Germline-derived CDR1 and CDR2 are SSHAT and FNYEAQ (reference sequence). The CDR3 sequence is 15 residues long. V was cut by 5 bases and J by 5 bases, with 18 bases left in between. The CDR3 loop is CASSPSGVAVETQYF. CDR3 nucleotide sequence: TGTGCCAGCAGCCCCTCAGGGGTAGCTGTTGAGACCCAGTACTTC.

This clone has more than one count but fewer than ten. V and J are TRBV4-3 and TRBJ2-2, with 12 bases fitting TRBD2. The J segment lost 7 bases and the V segment lost 0 bases, leaving 6 bases of the junction unmatched. This CDR3 spans 17 amino acids. Per the germline V gene, CDR1 is LGHNA and CDR2 is YSLEER. CDR3 amino acids: CASSQEWTSGAGGELFF. The CDR3 DNA reads TGCGCCAGCAGCCAAGAATGGACTAGCGGGGCGGGCGGGGAGCTGTTTTTT.

This clone was counted a single time. The rearrangement uses TRBV15 and TRBJ2-3; possibly TRBD2 for D (6 bases). The CDR3 totals 14 residues. Trimming shortened V by 6 bases and J by 2 bases, and 12 bases separated the two germline ends. Germline lookup yields CDR1 LNHNV and CDR2 YYDKDF (reference sequence). CDR3 sequence reads: CATRTGTFTDTQYF. Here the CDR3 DNA reads TGTGCCACCAGGACTGGGACTTTCACAGATACGCAGTATTTT.

The count of this clone is one. The rearrangement uses TRBV25-1 and TRBJ2-5, with D possibly TRBD2 on 5 matching bases. The germline gives CDR1 MGHDK, CDR2 SYGVNS. The CDR3 has 15 residues. V was clipped by 2 bases and J by 4 bases, with 14 bases between them. In nucleotides, the CDR3 is TGTGCCAGCAGTGAAGGGCTAGGAGGTGGAGAGACCCAGTACTTC. Its protein is CASSEGLGGGETQYF.

The gene calls are TRBV11-2 and TRBJ2-5; D gene uncertain. CDR3 length equals 13 residues. The V gene's germline CDR1 is SGHAT and CDR2 FQNNGV. Trimming took off 0 bases at V and 7 bases at J, with 9 bases between the two ends. CDR3 nucleotides: TGTGCCAGCAGCTTAGAGGCCTCTGGGACCCAGTACTTC. It translates to CASSLEASGTQYF.

V and J are TRBV4-1 and TRBJ1-4, with TRBD1 as a possible D gene (5 bases). Germline V gene data show CDR1 as MGHRA and CDR2 as YSYEKL. V was trimmed by 3 bases and J by 2 bases, leaving 16 bases between them. The CDR3 spans 17 residues. CDR3 in DNA: TGCGCCAGCAGCCACTTTGGGGTGACAGCTACTAATGAAAAACTGTTTTTT. This translates into CASSHFGVTATNEKLFF.